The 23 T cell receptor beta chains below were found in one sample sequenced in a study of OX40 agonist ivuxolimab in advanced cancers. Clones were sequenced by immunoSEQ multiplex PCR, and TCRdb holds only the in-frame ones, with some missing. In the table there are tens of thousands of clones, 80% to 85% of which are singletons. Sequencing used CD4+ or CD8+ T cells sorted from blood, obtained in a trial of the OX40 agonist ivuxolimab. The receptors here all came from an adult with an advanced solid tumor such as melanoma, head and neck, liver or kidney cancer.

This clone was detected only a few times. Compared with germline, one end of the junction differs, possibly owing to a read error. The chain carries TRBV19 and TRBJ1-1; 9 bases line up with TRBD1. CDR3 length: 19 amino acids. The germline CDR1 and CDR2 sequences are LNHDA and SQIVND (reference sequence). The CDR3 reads CASSVDGRVWTGEGTEAFF. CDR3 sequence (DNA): TGTGCCAGTAGTGTAGATGGGCGCGTCTGGACAGGGGAGGGCACTGAAGCTTTCTTT.

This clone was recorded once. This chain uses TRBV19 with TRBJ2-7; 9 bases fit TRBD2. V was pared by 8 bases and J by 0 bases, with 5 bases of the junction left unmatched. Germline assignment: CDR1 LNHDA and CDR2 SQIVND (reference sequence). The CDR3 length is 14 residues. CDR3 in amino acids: CASSSGAYSYEQYF. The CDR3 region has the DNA TGTGCCAGTTCTAGCGGGGCCTACTCCTACGAGCAGTACTTC.

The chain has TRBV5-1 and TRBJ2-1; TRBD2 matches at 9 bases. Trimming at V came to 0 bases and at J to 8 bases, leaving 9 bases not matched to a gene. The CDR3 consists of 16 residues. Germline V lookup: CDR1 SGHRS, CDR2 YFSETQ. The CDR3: CASSLVAGGPVDEQFF. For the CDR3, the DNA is TGCGCCAGCAGCTTGGTGGCGGGAGGGCCGGTCGATGAGCAGTTCTTC.

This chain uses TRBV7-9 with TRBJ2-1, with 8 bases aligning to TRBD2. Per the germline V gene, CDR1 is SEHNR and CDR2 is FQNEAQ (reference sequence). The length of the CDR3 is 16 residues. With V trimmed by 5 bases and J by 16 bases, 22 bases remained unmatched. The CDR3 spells CASSPSGLAGPNEGFF. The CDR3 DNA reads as TGTGCCAGCAGCCCTAGCGGGCTGGCGGGGCCTAATGAGGGATTCTTC.

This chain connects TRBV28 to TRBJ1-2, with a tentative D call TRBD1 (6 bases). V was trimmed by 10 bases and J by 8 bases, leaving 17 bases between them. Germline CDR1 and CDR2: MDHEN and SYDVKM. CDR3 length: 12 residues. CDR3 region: CAIYAGEDGYTF. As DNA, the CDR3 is TGTGCCATCTACGCAGGGGAGGACGGCTACACCTTC.

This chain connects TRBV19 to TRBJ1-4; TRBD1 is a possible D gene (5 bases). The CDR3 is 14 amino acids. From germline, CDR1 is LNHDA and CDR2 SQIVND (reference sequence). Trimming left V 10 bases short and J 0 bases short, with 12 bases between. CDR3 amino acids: CATGDGATNEKLFF. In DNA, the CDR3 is TGTGCCACGGGGGACGGCGCAACTAATGAAAAACTGTTTTTT.

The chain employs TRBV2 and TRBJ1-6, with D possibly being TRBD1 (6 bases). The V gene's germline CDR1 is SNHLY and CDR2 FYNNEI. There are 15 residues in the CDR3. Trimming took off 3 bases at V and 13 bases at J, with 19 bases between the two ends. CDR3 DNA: TGTGCCAGCAGTGAGAGACAGGACAGCCTCCTTCCCCTCCACTTT. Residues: CASSERQDSLLPLHF.

DNA for the CDR3: TGTGCCAGCAGCCGAGGGGGGACTAGCGGCAATGAGCAGTTCTTC. Translated, it gives CASSRGGTSGNEQFF. This chain connects TRBV7-2 to TRBJ2-1, with 11 positions matching TRBD2. J was trimmed by 6 bases and V by 5 bases; bases with no gene match: 6. CDR1 and CDR2 from the germline V gene are SGHTA and FQGNSA. The CDR3 runs 15 residues. The full variable domain, completed using reference TRBV7-2 and TRBJ2-1, is GAGVSQSPSNKVTEKGKDVELRCDPISGHTALYWYRQSLGQGLEFLIYFQGNSAPDKSGLPSDRFSAERTGGSVSTLTIQRTQQEDSAVYLCASSRGGTSGNEQFFGPGTRLTVL.

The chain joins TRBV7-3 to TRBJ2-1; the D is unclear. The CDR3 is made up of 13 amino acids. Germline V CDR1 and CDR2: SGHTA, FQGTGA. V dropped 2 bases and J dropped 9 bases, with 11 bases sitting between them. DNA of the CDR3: TGTGCCAGCAGCTTATACCCGCCGGGTGAGCAGTTCTTC. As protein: CASSLYPPGEQFF.

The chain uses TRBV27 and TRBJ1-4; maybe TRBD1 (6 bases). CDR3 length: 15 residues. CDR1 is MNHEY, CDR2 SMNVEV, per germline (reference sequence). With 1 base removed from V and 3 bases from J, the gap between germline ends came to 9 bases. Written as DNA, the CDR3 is TGTGCCAGCAGTTTATTAGGGGGAGCTAATGAAAAACTGTTTTTT. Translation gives CASSLLGGANEKLFF.

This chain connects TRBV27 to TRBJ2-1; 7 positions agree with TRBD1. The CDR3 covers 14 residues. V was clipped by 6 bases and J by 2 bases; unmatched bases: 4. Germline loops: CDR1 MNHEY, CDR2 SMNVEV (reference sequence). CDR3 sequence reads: CASRGTGAYNEQFF. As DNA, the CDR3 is TGTGCCAGCAGGGGTACAGGGGCCTACAATGAGCAGTTCTTC.

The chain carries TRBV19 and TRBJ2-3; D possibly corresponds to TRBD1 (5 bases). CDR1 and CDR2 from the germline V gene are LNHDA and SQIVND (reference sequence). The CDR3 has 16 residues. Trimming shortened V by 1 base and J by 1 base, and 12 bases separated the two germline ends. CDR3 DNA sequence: TGTGCCAGTAGTATAGGGGGCGCCGGCGGCACAGATACGCAGTATTTT. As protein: CASSIGGAGGTDTQYF.

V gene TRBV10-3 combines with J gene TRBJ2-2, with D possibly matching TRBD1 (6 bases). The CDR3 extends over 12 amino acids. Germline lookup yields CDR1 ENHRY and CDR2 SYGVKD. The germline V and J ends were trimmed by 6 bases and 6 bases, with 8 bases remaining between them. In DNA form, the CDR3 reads TGTGCCATCAGGAAGGGGGCCGGGGAGCTGTTTTTT. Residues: CAIRKGAGELFF.

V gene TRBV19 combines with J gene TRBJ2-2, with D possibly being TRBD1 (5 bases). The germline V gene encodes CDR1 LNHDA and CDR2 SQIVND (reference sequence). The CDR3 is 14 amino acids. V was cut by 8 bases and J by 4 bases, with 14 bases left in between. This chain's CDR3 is CASAATGATGELFF. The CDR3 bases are TGTGCCAGTGCGGCAACAGGTGCCACCGGGGAGCTGTTTTTT.

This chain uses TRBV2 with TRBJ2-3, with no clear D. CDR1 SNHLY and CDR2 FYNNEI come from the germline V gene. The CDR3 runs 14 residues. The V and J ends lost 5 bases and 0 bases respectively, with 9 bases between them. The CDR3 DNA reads TGTGCCAGCAGTCGTATTACGAGCACAGATACGCAGTATTTT. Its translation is CASSRITSTDTQYF.

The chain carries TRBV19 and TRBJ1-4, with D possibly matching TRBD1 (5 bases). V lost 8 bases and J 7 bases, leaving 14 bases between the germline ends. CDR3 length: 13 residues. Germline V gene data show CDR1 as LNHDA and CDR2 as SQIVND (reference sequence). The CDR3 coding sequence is TGTGCCAGTGGGGCCCCCGGAGGTGAAAAACTGTTTTTT. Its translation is CASGAPGGEKLFF.

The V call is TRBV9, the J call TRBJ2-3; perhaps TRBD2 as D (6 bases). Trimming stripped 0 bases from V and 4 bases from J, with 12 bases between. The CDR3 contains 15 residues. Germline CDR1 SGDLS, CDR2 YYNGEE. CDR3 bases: TGTGCCAGCAGCGTAGGAACCTCGGGGGCAGATACGCAGTATTTT. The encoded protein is CASSVGTSGADTQYF. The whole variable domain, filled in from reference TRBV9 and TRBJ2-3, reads DSGVTQTPKHLITATGQRVTLRCSPRSGDLSVYWYQQSLDQGLQFLIQYYNGEERAKGNILERFSAQQFPDLHSELNLSSLELGDSALYFCASSVGTSGADTQYFGPGTRLTVL.

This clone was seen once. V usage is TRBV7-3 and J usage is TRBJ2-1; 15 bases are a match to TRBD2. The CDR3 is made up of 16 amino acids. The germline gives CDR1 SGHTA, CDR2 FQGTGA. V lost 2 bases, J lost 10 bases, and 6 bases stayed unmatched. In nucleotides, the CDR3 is TGTGCCAGCAGCTTAGGGGGGACTAGCGGGAGGCTGGAGCAGTTCTTC. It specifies CASSLGGTSGRLEQFF.

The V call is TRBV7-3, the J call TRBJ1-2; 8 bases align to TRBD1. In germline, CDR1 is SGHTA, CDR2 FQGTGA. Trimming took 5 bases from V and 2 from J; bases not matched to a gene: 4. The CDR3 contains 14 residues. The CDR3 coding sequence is TGTGCCAGCAGCCGAGGACAGGGAAACTATGGCTACACCTTC. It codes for CASSRGQGNYGYTF.

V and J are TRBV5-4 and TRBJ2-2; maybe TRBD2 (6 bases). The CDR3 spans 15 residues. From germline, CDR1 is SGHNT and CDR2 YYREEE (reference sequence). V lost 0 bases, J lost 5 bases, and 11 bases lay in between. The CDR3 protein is CASSLDREFTGELFF. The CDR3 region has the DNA TGTGCCAGCAGCTTGGACCGGGAGTTTACCGGGGAGCTGTTTTTT.

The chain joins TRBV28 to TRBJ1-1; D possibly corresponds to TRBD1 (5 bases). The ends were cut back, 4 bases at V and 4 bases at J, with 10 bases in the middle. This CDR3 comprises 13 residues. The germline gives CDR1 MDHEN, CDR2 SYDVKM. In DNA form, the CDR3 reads TGTGCCAGCAGTTCCCCGGGGCGCACTGAAGCTTTCTTT. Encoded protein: CASSSPGRTEAFF.

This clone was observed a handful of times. Here the CDR3 DNA reads TGTGCCTGGAGTCTGGGACCGAACACTGAAGCTTTCTTT. Its translation: CAWSLGPNTEAFF. The gene calls are TRBV30 and TRBJ1-1, with D perhaps TRBD1 (5 bases). Trimming shortened V by 2 bases and J by 1 base, and 8 bases separated the two germline ends. CDR3 size: 13 residues. Germline CDR1 and CDR2: GTSNPN and SVGIG (reference sequence).

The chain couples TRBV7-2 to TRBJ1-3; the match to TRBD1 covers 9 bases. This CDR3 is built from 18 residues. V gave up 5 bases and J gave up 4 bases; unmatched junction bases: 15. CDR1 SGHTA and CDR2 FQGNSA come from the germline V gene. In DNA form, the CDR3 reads TGTGCCAGCAGCGCGAGATCCGGGACAGGGCTACGAGGAAACACCATATATTTT. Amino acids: CASSARSGTGLRGNTIYF.